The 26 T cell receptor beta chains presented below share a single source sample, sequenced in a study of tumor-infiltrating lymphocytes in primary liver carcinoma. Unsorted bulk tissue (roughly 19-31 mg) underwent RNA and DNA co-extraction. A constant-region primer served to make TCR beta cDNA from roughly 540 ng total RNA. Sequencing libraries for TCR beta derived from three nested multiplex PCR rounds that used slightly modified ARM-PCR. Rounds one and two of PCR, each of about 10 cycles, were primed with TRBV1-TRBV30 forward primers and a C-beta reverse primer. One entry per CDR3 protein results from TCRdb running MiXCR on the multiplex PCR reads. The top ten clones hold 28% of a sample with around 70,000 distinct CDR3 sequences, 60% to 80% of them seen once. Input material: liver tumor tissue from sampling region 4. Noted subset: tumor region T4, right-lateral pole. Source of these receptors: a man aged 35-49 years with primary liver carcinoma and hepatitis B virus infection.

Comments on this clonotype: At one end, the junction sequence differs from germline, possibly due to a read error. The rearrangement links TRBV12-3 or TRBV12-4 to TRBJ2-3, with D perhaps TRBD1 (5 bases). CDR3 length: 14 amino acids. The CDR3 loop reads CASGFIQGADTQYF. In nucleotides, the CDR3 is TGCGCCAGTGGTTTCATTCAGGGCGCAGATACGCAGTATTTT.

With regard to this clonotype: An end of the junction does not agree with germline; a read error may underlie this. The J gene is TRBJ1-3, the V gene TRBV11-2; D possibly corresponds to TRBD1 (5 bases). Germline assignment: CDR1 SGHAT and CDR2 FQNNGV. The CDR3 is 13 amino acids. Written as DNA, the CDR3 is TGTGTCAGCAGCCCCCAGCATGGGGGCACCATATATTTT. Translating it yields CVSSPQHGGTIYF.

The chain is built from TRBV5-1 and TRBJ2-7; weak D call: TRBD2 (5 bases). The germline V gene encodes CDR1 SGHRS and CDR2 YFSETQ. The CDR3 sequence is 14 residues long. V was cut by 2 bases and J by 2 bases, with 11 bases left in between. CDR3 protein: CASSFTEDPYEQYF. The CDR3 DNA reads TGCGCCAGCAGCTTCACGGAGGATCCCTACGAGCAGTACTTC.

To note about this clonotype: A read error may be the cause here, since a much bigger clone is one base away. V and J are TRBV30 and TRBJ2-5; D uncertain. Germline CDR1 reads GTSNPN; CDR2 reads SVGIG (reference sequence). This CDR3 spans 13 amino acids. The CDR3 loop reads CAWSPLSQEAQYF. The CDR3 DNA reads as TGTGCCTGGAGTCCACTCAGCCAAGAGGCCCAGTACTTC.

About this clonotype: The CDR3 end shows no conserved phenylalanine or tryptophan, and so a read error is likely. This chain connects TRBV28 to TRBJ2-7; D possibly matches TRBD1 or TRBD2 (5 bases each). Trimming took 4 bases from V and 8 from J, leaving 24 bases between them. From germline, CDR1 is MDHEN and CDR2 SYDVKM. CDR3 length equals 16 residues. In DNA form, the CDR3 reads TGTGCCAGCAGTTCCCCCGGTGGGAAGGGACGGTACAAGCAGTACCTC. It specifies CASSSPGGKGRYKQYL.

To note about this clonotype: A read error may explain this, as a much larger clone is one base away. The chain's CDR3 is CVSSFDGVNTGELFF. Here the CDR3 DNA reads TGTGTCAGCAGCTTCGACGGGGTGAACACCGGGGAGCTGTTTTTT. This chain joins TRBV7-2 and TRBJ2-2, with a tentative D call TRBD2 (5 bases). Germline V gene sequence: CDR1 SGHTA, CDR2 FQGNSA. This CDR3 has 15 residues. Based on the CDR3 plus reference TRBV7-2 and TRBJ2-2, the full variable domain is GAGVSQSPSNKVTEKGKDVELRCDPISGHTALYWYRQSLGQGLEFLIYFQGNSAPDKSGLPSDRFSAERTGGSVSTLTIQRTQQEDSAVYLCVSSFDGVNTGELFFGEGSRLTVL.

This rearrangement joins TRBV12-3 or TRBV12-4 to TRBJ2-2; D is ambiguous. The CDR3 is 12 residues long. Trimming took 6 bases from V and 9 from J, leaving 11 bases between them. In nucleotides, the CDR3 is TGTGCCAGCAGCCCGGAGACCCGGGAGCTGTTTTTT. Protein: CASSPETRELFF.

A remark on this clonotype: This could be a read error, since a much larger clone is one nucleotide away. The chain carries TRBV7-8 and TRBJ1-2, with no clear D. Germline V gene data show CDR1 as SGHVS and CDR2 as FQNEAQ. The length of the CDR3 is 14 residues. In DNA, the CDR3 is TGTGCCGGCAGCTTAGCGGCAGCCTCAGGAGGCTACACCTTC. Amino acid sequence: CAGSLAAASGGYTF.

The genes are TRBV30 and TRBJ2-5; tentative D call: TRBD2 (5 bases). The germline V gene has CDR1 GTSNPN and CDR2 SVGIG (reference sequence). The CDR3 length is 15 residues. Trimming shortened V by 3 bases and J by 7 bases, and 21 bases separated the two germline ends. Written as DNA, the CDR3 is TGTGCCTGGAGCAATTTACTGGGAGCCAAAGGGACCCAGTACTTC. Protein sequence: CAWSNLLGAKGTQYF.

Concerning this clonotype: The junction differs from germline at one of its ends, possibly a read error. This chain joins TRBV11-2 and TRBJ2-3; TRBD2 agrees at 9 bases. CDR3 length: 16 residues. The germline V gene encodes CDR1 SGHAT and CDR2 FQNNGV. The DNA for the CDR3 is TGTACCAGTAGCTTAGTGGAGGGCGGGAGGGCAGATACGCGGTATTTT. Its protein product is CTSSLVEGGRADTRYF. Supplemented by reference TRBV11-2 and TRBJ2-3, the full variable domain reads EAGVAQSPRYKIIEKRQSVAFWCNPISGHATLYWYQQILGQGPKLLIQFQNNGVVDDSQLPKDRFSAERLKGVDSTLKIQPAKLEDSAVYLCTSSLVEGGRADTRYFGPGTRLTVL.

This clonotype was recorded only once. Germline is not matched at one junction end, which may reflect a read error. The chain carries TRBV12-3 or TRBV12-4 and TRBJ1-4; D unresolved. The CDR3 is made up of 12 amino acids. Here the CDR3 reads CTSTLGGERLFF. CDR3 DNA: TGTACCAGCACCCTAGGAGGAGAAAGACTGTTTTTT.

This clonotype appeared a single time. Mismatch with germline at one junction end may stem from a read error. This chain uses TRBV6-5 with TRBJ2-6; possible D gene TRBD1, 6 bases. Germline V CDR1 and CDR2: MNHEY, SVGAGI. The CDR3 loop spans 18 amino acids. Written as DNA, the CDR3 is TGTGCCAGCAGTCTTTGGACAGTAATGAAAGCTGGGGCCAACGTCCTGGCTTTC. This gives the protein CASSLWTVMKAGANVLAF.

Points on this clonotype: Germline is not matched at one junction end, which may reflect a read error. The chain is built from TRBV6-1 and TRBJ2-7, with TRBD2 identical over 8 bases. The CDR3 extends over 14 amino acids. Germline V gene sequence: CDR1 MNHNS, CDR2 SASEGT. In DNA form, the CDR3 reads TGTGCCAGGAGTGAGCGGGAGATAGCCTACGAGCAGTACTTC. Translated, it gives CARSEREIAYEQYF.

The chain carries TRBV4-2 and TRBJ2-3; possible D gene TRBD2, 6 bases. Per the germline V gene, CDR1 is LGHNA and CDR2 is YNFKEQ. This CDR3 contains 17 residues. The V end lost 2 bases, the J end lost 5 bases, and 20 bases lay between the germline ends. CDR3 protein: CASSQNEGAGGVDTQYF. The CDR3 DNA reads TGTGCCAGCAGCCAAAATGAGGGAGCAGGAGGGGTAGATACGCAGTATTTT.

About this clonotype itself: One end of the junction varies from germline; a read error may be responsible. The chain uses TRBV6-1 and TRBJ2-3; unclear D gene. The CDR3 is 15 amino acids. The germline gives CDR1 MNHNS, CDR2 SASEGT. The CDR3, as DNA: TGTGCCAGCAGTGACCGACAAGAAGTCACAGATAAGCAGTATTTT. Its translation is CASSDRQEVTDKQYF.

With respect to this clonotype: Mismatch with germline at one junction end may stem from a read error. CDR3 bases: TGTGCCAGCATGTCGGGAGTAGTGGCACCCACTAAAGCTTTCTTT. Amino acid sequence: CASMSGVVAPTKAFF. The J gene is TRBJ1-1, the V gene TRBV6-6; D unresolved. The CDR3 extends over 15 amino acids. Germline V gives CDR1 MNHNY, CDR2 SVGAGI (reference sequence).

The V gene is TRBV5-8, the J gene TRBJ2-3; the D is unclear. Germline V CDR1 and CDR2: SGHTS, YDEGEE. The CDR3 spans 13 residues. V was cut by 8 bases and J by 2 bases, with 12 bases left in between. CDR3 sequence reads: CASGLYPTDTQYF. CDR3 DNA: TGTGCCAGTGGCCTGTACCCCACAGATACGCAGTATTTT. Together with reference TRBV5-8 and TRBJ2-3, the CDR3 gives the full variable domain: EAGVTQSPTHLIKTRGQQATLRCSPISGHTSVYWYQQALGLGLQFLLWYDEGEERNRGNFPPRFSGRQFPNYSSELNVNALELEDSALYLCASGLYPTDTQYFGPGTRLTVL.

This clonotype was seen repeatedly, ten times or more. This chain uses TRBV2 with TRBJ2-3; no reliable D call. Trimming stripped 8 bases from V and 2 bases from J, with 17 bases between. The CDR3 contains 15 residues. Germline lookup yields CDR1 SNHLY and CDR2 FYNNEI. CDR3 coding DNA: TGTGCCAGCCGGTCGTCCCAGTTATCCACAGATACGCAGTATTTT. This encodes CASRSSQLSTDTQYF.

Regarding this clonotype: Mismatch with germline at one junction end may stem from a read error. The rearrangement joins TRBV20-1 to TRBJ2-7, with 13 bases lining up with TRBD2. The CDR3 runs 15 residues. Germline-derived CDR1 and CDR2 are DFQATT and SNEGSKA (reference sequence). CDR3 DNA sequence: TGCAGTCCTAGAGGACTAGCGGGAGACTCCTACGAGCAGTACTTC. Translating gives CSPRGLAGDSYEQYF.

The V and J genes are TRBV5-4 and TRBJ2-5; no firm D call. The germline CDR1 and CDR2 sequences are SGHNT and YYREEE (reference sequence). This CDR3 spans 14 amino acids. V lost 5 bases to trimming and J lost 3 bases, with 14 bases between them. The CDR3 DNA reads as TGTGCCAGCAGGTCAGCGAGAGTAAAAGAGACCCAGTACTTC. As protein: CASRSARVKETQYF.

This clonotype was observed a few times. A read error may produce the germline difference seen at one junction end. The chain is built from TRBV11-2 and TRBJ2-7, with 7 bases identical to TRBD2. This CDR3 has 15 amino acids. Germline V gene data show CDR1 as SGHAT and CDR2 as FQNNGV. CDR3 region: CTSSLVGGSSYERYF. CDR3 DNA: TGTACCAGCAGCTTAGTGGGGGGGAGTTCCTACGAGCGGTACTTC.

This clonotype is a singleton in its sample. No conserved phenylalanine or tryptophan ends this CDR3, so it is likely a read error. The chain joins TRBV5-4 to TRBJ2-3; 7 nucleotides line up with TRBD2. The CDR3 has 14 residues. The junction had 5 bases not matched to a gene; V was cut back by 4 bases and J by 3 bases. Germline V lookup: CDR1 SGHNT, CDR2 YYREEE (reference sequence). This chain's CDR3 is CASSLELATDTQYY. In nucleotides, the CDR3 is TGTGCCAGCAGCCTGGAACTAGCGACAGATACGCAGTATTAT.

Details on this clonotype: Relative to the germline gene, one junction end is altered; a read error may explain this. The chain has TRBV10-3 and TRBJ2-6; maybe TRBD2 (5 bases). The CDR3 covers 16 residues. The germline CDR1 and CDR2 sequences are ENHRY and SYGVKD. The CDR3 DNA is TGTGTCATCAGTGGAGAGGGCGCATCTGGGGCCAACGTCCTGACTTTC. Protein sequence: CVISGEGASGANVLTF.

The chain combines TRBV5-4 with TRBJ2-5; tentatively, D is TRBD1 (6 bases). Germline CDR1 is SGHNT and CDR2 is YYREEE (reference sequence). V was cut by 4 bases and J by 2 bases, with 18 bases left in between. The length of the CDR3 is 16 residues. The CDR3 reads CASSNDRDRRQETQYF. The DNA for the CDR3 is TGTGCCAGCAGCAACGACCGAGACAGGAGACAAGAGACCCAGTACTTC.

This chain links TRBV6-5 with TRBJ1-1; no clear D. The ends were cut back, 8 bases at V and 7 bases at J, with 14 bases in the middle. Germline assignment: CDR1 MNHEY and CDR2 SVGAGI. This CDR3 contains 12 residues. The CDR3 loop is CASCHPEREAFF. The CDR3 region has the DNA TGTGCCAGCTGTCATCCGGAACGTGAAGCTTTCTTT.

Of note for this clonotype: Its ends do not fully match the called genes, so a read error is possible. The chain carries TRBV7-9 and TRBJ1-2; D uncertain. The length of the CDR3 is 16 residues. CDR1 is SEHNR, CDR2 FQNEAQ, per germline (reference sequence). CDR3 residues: CPSSPLGGSLPYDYTF. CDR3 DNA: TGTCCCAGCAGCCCTTTAGGAGGATCACTTCCCTATGACTACACCTTC. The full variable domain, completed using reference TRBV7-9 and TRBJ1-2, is DTGVSQNPRHKITKRGQNVTFRCDPISEHNRLYWYRQTLGQGPEFLTYFQNEAQLEKSRLLSDRFSAERPKGSFSTLEIQRTEQGDSAMYLCPSSPLGGSLPYDYTFGSGTRLTVV.